The sequence of this TCR beta chain was determined in a study of CD8 T cells in ankylosing spondylitis. The study's findings and limits: A motif of fewer than ten highly homologous TCR beta variants was seen as apparently characteristic of ankylosing spondylitis blood.

This clonotype was counted only a few times. As yet, its antigen is unknown. Germline values: CDR1 MNHNY, CDR2 SVGAGI (reference sequence). The CDR3 is made up of 13 amino acids. Between the trimmed V and J ends, which lost 1 base and 7 bases, there was a span of 11 bases. One entry per CDR3 protein results from TCRdb running MiXCR on the 5' RACE reads. In the table there are over 700,000 distinct CDR3 sequences, around 17% of which are singletons. The sample consisted of blood, either unsorted or a sorted T cell fraction (not recorded which). This sequence originates from a male donor with ankylosing spondylitis. This chain joins TRBV6-6 and TRBJ2-7; D might be TRBD2 (5 bases). CDR3 sequence: CASSYYPGKEQYF. CDR3 DNA sequence: TGTGCCAGCAGTTACTATCCGGGGAAGGAGCAGTACTTC.